The 27 T cell receptor beta chains listed next were all sequenced from one sample in a study of response to subunit inactivated influenza vaccine. TCRdb redid the calling of the RT-PCR reads with MiXCR, one entry per CDR3 protein. The table records about 190,000 distinct CDR3 sequences, 14% of them present only once. The specimen comprised CD8+ T cells sorted from PBMCs, sampled 4 to 6 days after vaccination. Source of these receptors: a man in his fifties or sixties who received an inactivated influenza vaccine.

This chain connects TRBV20-1 to TRBJ2-1, with D possibly called TRBD1 or TRBD2 (6 bases each). Germline values: CDR1 DFQATT, CDR2 SNEGSKA (reference sequence). V gave up 3 bases and J gave up 10 bases, with 19 bases separating them. CDR3 length: 14 residues. CDR3 bases: TGCAGTGCTAGGAAAATGGGGGGCGGTATCGAGCAGTTCTTC. Protein product: CSARKMGGGIEQFF.

This clonotype was found once. The V gene is TRBV11-2, the J gene TRBJ2-7; D remains unclear. V was pared by 0 bases and J by 1 base, with 16 bases between. This CDR3 has 17 residues. Germline V lookup: CDR1 SGHAT, CDR2 FQNNGV. CDR3 DNA sequence: TGTGCCAGCAGCTTAGAGACGGGCCTGCTATTTTCCTACGAGCAGTACTTC. Encoded protein: CASSLETGLLFSYEQYF.

This clonotype was observed at least ten times. The chain has TRBV6-2 or TRBV6-3 and TRBJ2-5; D is ambiguous. The germline V gene has CDR1 MNHEY and CDR2 SVGEGT. The CDR3 loop spans 12 amino acids. V was trimmed by 5 bases and J by 4 bases, leaving 8 bases between them. The DNA of the CDR3 is TGTGCCAGCAGTCCTTGGGGAGAGACCCAGTACTTC. Translated: CASSPWGETQYF.

V is TRBV29-1 and J is TRBJ2-1; D gene ambiguous. This CDR3 has 12 residues. Germline V gene data show CDR1 as SQVTM and CDR2 as ANQGSEA. V dropped 5 bases and J dropped 5 bases, with 10 bases sitting between them. The CDR3 protein is CSVLKTHNEQFF. Here the CDR3 DNA reads TGCAGCGTTTTAAAAACCCACAATGAGCAGTTCTTC.

This clonotype was found a few times. V gene TRBV6-5 combines with J gene TRBJ2-7; unclear D gene. The CDR3 consists of 14 residues. V lost 2 bases, J lost 7 bases, and 15 bases lay in between. Germline CDR1 is MNHEY and CDR2 is SVGAGI. The CDR3 spells CASSYTRVSDEQYF. DNA of the CDR3: TGTGCCAGCAGTTACACCCGGGTCTCCGATGAGCAGTACTTC.

This clonotype was seen only a few times. The chain has TRBV27 and TRBJ2-7; D is undetermined. This CDR3 has 14 amino acids. V was trimmed by 1 base and J by 2 bases, leaving 9 bases between them. Germline loops: CDR1 MNHEY, CDR2 SMNVEV (reference sequence). The CDR3 is CASSLLGRTYEQYF. In nucleotides, the CDR3 is TGTGCCAGCAGTTTATTGGGCAGGACCTACGAGCAGTACTTC.

This clonotype turned up a few times. The V call is TRBV3-1, the J call TRBJ1-1, with D hard to call. Trimming left V 3 bases short and J 8 bases short, with 10 bases between. Germline V gene lookup returns CDR1 LGHDT and CDR2 YNNKEL (reference sequence). This CDR3 comprises 12 residues. CDR3 coding DNA: TGTGCCAGCAGCCACTTAGAAGACGAAGCTTTCTTT. Its translation is CASSHLEDEAFF.

This clonotype was seen at least ten times. The chain carries TRBV6-5 and TRBJ1-2, with 9 bases lining up with TRBD1. V trimming: 2 bases; J trimming: 7 bases; junction bases outside the gene matches: 8. This CDR3 region has 15 residues. CDR1 is MNHEY, CDR2 SVGAGI, per germline. The CDR3 sequence is CASSYTGTGRAGYTF. DNA of the CDR3: TGTGCCAGCAGTTACACCGGGACAGGGAGGGCTGGCTACACCTTC.

The V call is TRBV20-1, the J call TRBJ2-7; no clear D gene. The germline gives CDR1 DFQATT, CDR2 SNEGSKA (reference sequence). V lost 0 bases and J lost 3, with 12 bases in between. The CDR3 is made up of 14 amino acids. CDR3 nucleotide sequence: TGCAGTGCTAGAGATAGAACAACCCTCTACGAGCAGTACTTC. It is translated as CSARDRTTLYEQYF.

This clonotype was found a few times. The chain employs TRBV3-1 and TRBJ2-1; TRBD2 agrees at 10 bases. CDR1 is LGHDT, CDR2 YNNKEL, per germline (reference sequence). The CDR3 is 14 residues long. V dropped 3 bases and J dropped 8; count of bases not matched to a gene: 4. CDR3 sequence (DNA): TGTGCCAGCAGCCATATGACTAGCGGGCATGAGCAGTTCTTC. Translation gives CASSHMTSGHEQFF.

This clonotype has just a few counts. The V and J genes are TRBV29-1 and TRBJ1-2; possible D gene TRBD1, 5 bases. Per germline, CDR1 SQVTM and CDR2 ANQGSEA. The CDR3 runs 12 residues. The V end was cut by 4 bases, the J end by 3 bases, with 9 bases between. CDR3 DNA: TGCAGCGTTGTACGAGGGGACTATGGCTACACCTTC. Amino acids: CSVVRGDYGYTF.

This clonotype was seen more than once but under ten times. The J gene is TRBJ1-5, the V gene TRBV4-1; D unclear. Germline CDR1 is MGHRA and CDR2 is YSYEKL. V was shortened by 0 bases and J by 3 bases, with 9 bases between the two germline ends. This CDR3 has 15 amino acids. The CDR3 loop is CASSQEMGYNQPQHF. The CDR3 region has the DNA TGCGCCAGCAGCCAAGAAATGGGGTACAATCAGCCCCAGCATTTT.

At least ten counts were recorded for this clonotype. The rearrangement uses TRBV6-5 and TRBJ2-2, with D maybe TRBD1 (5 bases). Trimming took 2 bases from V and 7 from J, leaving 11 bases between them. The CDR3 covers 14 residues. CDR1 is MNHEY and CDR2 is SVGAGI in the germline V gene. CDR3 region: CASSYKGQSGELFF. The CDR3 coding sequence is TGTGCCAGCAGTTACAAGGGGCAGAGCGGGGAGCTGTTTTTT.

This chain joins TRBV28 and TRBJ2-5, with 9 bases identical to TRBD2. The junction had 13 bases not matched to a gene; V was cut back by 6 bases and J by 5 bases. CDR1 and CDR2 from the germline V gene are MDHEN and SYDVKM. The CDR3 length is 16 residues. CDR3 residues: CASSNGASGVTETQYF. CDR3 coding DNA: TGTGCCAGCAGCAATGGGGCTAGCGGGGTCACGGAGACCCAGTACTTC.

This rearrangement joins TRBV6-1 to TRBJ2-5; 10 bases align to TRBD1. The CDR3 sequence is 15 residues long. Per the germline V gene, CDR1 is MNHNS and CDR2 is SASEGT. The trim removed 4 bases at V and 1 base at J, leaving 3 bases unmatched. The CDR3 protein is CASSGTGGVQETQYF. In nucleotides, the CDR3 is TGTGCCAGCAGTGGGACAGGGGGGGTCCAAGAGACCCAGTACTTC.

The chain uses TRBV20-1 and TRBJ2-3; D gene uncertain. Germline CDR1 reads DFQATT; CDR2 reads SNEGSKA (reference sequence). The V and J ends lost 6 bases and 1 base respectively, with 8 bases between them. The CDR3 has 12 amino acids. The CDR3 DNA sequence: TGCAGTGCCACGGACGGCACAGATACGCAGTATTTT. It yields the protein CSATDGTDTQYF.

The sample holds a few counts of this clonotype. The chain carries TRBV4-1 and TRBJ2-3; D is perhaps TRBD2 (6 bases). This CDR3 region has 18 residues. The germline CDR1 and CDR2 sequences are MGHRA and YSYEKL. Trimming stripped 5 bases from V and 3 bases from J, with 24 bases between. The CDR3 nucleotides read TGCGCCAGCAGCTACAGTATGTTAGGGACTGGTACGACAGATACGCAGTATTTT. The encoded protein is CASSYSMLGTGTTDTQYF.

This clonotype was seen a few times. The chain links TRBV5-1 to TRBJ2-6; D not resolved. V lost 1 base to trimming and J lost 4 bases, with 18 bases between them. Germline-derived CDR1 and CDR2 are SGHRS and YFSETQ. This CDR3 has 18 amino acids. CDR3 bases: TGCGCCAGCAGCTTGAGAGACACTAACCTCCTAGGGGCCAACGTCCTGACTTTC. Residues: CASSLRDTNLLGANVLTF.

In this sample, this clonotype turned up many times. The rearrangement uses TRBV28 and TRBJ1-2, with D unresolved. The V gene's germline CDR1 is MDHEN and CDR2 SYDVKM. There are 12 residues in the CDR3. V lost 11 bases, J lost 2 bases, and 12 bases lay in between. The CDR3 sequence: CAGSDGNYGYTF. CDR3 DNA sequence: TGTGCCGGGTCAGATGGGAACTATGGCTACACCTTC.

This chain uses TRBV30 with TRBJ1-1; weak D call: TRBD1 (6 bases). CDR3 length: 14 residues. Germline assignment: CDR1 GTSNPN and CDR2 SVGIG (reference sequence). The V end lost 0 bases, the J end lost 4 bases, and 12 bases lay between the germline ends. In nucleotides, the CDR3 is TGTGCCTGGAGTGTAGGGGCCAGGGGCACTGAAGCTTTCTTT. Protein product: CAWSVGARGTEAFF.

This clonotype was seen a few times. The J gene is TRBJ1-1, the V gene TRBV5-1, with 9 bases matching TRBD1. V was pared by 4 bases and J by 3 bases, with 13 bases of the junction left unmatched. There are 17 residues in the CDR3. CDR1 is SGHRS, CDR2 YFSETQ, per germline. The CDR3 sequence is CASSTNSPGQGYTEAFF. CDR3 nucleotides: TGCGCCAGCAGCACCAATAGCCCGGGACAGGGATACACTGAAGCTTTCTTT.

This clonotype was observed a handful of times. The V gene is TRBV12-3 or TRBV12-4, the J gene TRBJ1-1; D is uncertain. This CDR3 is 12 amino acids long. V lost 5 bases to trimming and J lost 7 bases, with 11 bases between them. The CDR3 reads CASSVGSGEAFF. CDR3 DNA sequence: TGTGCCAGCAGTGTCGGGTCGGGTGAAGCTTTCTTT.

The gene calls are TRBV4-1 and TRBJ2-2; the D gene is possibly TRBD1 (6 bases). V shed 7 bases and J shed 6 bases, with 18 bases lying between them. CDR3 length: 15 amino acids. CDR1 MGHRA and CDR2 YSYEKL come from the germline V gene. The CDR3, as DNA: TGCGCCAGCAAAAGGACCTACAGGGAAGCCGGGGAGCTGTTTTTT. It is translated as CASKRTYREAGELFF.

This clonotype has a handful of counts. This chain links TRBV6-2 or TRBV6-3 with TRBJ2-7; D is perhaps TRBD1 (5 bases). This CDR3 has 13 residues. The V end was cut by 2 bases, the J end by 5 bases, with 10 bases between. The germline CDR1 and CDR2 sequences are MNHEY and SVGEGT. Here the CDR3 reads CASSYSRQNEQYF. The CDR3 region has the DNA TGTGCCAGCAGTTACAGTCGACAGAACGAGCAGTACTTC.

This clonotype turned up a few times. The chain links TRBV29-1 to TRBJ2-3; D may match TRBD1 or TRBD2 (5 bases each). Trimming removed 4 bases from V and 3 bases from J, with 14 bases in between. This CDR3 is 14 amino acids long. Germline lookup yields CDR1 SQVTM and CDR2 ANQGSEA. CDR3 in DNA: TGCAGCGTTGTTGGCGGCAGGGAGACAGATACGCAGTATTTT. Translation gives CSVVGGRETDTQYF.

The chain employs TRBV6-5 and TRBJ2-3; the D is unclear. Germline lookup yields CDR1 MNHEY and CDR2 SVGAGI. This CDR3 region has 14 residues. V was trimmed by 3 bases and J by 4 bases, leaving 11 bases between them. The DNA for the CDR3 is TGTGCCAGCAGTTATTCCCTGGCGGCAGATACGCAGTATTTT. Translating gives CASSYSLAADTQYF.

The chain carries TRBV12-3 or TRBV12-4 and TRBJ2-4; 14 bases are shared with TRBD2. The length of the CDR3 is 18 residues. V dropped 6 bases and J dropped 0; count of bases not matched to a gene: 7. This CDR3 reads CASSFRLAGGLAKNIQYF. The DNA of the CDR3 is TGTGCCAGCAGCTTTAGACTAGCGGGGGGGCTAGCCAAAAACATTCAGTACTTC.